This record concerns one T cell receptor beta chain sequence. What it binds is unknown. The sample belongs to a study of T cell responses to AZD1222 COVID-19 vaccine. Per the germline V gene, CDR1 is MNHEY and CDR2 is SVGAGI. CDR3 length: 15 residues. V was pared by 6 bases and J by 4 bases, with 16 bases between. Study-level points and caveats: Reportedly, nearly half of unique spike TCRs recognized epitopes outside B.1.351/B.1.1.7 mutations. The donors showed a predominance of white British ancestry and of females, with possible underestimation of clonal diversity. Repertoires were collected only later (after the peak T cell response had occurred). Following two doses of AZD1222, Spike-specific TCR breadth and depth rose.

Sequencing used immunoSEQ multiplex PCR; TCRdb keeps in-frame clones, though not all of them. There are 100,000 to 150,000 clones in the sample; over 90% occur only once, and more than 4.5% lies in the top ten. Sequences were derived from peripheral blood, sampled on day 0 of AZD1222 vaccination. V usage is TRBV6-5 and J usage is TRBJ1-5; no clear D. The TCR was taken from an adult in good health. In DNA, the CDR3 is TGTGCCAGCAGAGGGTCAGCAGGTGTAAATCAGCCCCAGCATTTT. Translation gives CASRGSAGVNQPQHF.